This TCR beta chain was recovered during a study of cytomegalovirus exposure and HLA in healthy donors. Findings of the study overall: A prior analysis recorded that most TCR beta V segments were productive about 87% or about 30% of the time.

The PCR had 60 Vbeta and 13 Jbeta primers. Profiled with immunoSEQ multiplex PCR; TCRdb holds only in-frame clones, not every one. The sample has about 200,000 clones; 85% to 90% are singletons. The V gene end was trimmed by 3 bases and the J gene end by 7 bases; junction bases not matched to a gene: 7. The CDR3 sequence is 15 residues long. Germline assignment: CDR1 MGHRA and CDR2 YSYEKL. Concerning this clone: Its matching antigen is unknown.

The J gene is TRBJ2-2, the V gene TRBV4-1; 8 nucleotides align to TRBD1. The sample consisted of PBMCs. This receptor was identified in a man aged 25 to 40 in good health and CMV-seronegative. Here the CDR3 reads CASSQNGQGGGELFF. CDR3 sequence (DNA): TGCGCCAGCAGCCAGAATGGACAGGGAGGCGGGGAGCTGTTTTTT.